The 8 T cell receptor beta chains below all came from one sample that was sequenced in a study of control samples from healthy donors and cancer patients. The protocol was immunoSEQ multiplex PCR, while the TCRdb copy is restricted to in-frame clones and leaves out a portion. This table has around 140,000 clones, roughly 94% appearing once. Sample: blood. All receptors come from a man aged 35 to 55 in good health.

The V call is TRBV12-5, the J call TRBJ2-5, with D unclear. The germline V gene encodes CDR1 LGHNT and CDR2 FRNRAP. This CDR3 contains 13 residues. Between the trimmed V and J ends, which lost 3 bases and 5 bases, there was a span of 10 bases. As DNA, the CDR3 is TGTGCTAGTGGTTTCATCACACGTGAGACCCAGTACTTC. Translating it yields CASGFITRETQYF.

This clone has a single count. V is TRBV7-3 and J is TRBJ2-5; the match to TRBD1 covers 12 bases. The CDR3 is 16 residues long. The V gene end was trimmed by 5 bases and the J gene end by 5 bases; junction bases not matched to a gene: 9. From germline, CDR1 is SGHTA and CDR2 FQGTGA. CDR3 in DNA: TGTGCCAGCAGCCCAGAGGGACAGGGGGCGCGGGAGACCCAGTACTTC. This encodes CASSPEGQGARETQYF.

CDR3 sequence (DNA): TGTGCCAGCAGCTTAGCGCCTCACCGAACTACCTCCTACAATGAGCAGTTCTTC. Translated, it gives CASSLAPHRTTSYNEQFF. The chain links TRBV7-9 to TRBJ2-1; D remains unclear. The CDR3 has 18 residues. Looked up from germline, CDR1 is SEHNR and CDR2 is FQNEAQ (reference sequence). Trimming left V 0 bases short and J 0 bases short, with 15 bases between.

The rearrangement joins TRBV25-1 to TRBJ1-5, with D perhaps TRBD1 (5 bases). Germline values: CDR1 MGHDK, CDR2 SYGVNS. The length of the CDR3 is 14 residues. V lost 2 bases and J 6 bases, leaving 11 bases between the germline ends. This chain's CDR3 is CASSEAGSTQPQHF. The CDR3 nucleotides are TGTGCCAGCAGTGAAGCAGGGTCGACTCAGCCCCAGCATTTT.

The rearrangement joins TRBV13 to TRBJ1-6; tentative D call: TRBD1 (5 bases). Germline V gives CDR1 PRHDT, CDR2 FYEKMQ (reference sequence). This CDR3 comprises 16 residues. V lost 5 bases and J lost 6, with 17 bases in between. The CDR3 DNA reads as TGTGCCAGCAGCGCTGGGACGGGGGGGTTTAATTCACCCCTCCACTTT. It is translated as CASSAGTGGFNSPLHF.

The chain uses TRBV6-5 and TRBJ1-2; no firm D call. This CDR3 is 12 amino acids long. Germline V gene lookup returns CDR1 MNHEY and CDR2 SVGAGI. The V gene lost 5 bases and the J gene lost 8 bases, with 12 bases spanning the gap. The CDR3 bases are TGTGCCAGCAGTCCGAATAGACGGGGCTACACCTTC. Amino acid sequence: CASSPNRRGYTF.

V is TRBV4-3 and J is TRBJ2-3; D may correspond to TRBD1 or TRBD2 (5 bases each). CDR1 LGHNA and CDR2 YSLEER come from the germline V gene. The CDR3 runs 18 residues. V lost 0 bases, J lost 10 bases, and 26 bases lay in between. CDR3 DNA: TGCGCCAGCAGCCAAGAGTCAGTTGGTGGGGGAGTCAAACGCGCGCAGTATTTT. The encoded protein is CASSQESVGGGVKRAQYF.

The CDR3 DNA sequence: TGTGCCAGCAGCTGGTTAGCGGGAGATACGGGGGAGCAGTACTTC. It translates to CASSWLAGDTGEQYF. The V and J genes are TRBV11-2 and TRBJ2-7; 9 nucleotides align to TRBD2. The J segment lost 7 bases and the V segment lost 4 bases, leaving 11 bases of the junction unmatched. This CDR3 is built from 15 residues. Germline V gives CDR1 SGHAT, CDR2 FQNNGV.